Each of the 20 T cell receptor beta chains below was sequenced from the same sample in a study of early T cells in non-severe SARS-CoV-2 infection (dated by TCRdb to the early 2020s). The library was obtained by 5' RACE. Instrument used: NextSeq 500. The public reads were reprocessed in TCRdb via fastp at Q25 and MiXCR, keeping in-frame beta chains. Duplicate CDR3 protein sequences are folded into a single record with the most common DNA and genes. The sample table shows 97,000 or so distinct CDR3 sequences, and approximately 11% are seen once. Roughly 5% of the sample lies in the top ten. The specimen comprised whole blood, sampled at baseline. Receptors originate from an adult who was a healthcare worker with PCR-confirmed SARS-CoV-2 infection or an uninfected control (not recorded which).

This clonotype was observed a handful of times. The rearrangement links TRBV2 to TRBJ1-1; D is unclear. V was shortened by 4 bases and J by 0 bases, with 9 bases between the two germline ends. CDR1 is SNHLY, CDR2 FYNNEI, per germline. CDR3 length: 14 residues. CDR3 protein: CASSVGPMNTEAFF. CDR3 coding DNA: TGTGCCAGCAGTGTAGGTCCTATGAACACTGAAGCTTTCTTT.

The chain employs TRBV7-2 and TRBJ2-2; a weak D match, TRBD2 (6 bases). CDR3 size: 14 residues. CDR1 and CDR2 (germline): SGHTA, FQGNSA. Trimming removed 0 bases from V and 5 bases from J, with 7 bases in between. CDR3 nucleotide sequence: TGTGCCAGCAGCTTAGCTAGCGGTACCGGGGAGCTGTTTTTT. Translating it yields CASSLASGTGELFF.

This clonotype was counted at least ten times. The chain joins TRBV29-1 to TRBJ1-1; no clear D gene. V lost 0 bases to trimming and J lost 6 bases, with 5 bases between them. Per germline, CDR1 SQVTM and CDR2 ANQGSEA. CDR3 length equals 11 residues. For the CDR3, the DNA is TGCAGCGTTGAAGAGGGCTCTGAAGCTTTCTTT. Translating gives CSVEEGSEAFF.

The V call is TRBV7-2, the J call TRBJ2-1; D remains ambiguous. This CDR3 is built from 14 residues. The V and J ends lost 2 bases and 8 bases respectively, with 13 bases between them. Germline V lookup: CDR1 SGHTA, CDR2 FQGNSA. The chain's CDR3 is CASSLRRLRDEQFF. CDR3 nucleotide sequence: TGTGCCAGCAGCTTAAGGCGCCTGAGAGATGAGCAGTTCTTC.

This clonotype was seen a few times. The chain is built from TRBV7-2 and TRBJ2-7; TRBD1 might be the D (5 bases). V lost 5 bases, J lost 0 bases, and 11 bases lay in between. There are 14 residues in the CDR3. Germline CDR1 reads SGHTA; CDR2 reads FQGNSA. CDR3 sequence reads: CASSPVTDSYEQYF. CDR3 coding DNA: TGTGCCAGCAGCCCGGTGACAGACTCCTACGAGCAGTACTTC.

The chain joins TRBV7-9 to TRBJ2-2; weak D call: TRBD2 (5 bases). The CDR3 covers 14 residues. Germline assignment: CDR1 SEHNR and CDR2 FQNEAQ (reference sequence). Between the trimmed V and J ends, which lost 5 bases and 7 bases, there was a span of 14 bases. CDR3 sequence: CASSRTPGVGELFF. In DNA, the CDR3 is TGTGCCAGCAGCAGGACTCCCGGGGTCGGGGAGCTGTTTTTT.

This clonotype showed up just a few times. The chain's CDR3 is CASSVLAGGPGNEQFF. The CDR3, as DNA: TGTGCCAGTAGTGTACTAGCGGGAGGGCCTGGCAATGAGCAGTTCTTC. This rearrangement joins TRBV19 to TRBJ2-1, with TRBD2 matching 13 bases. This CDR3 comprises 16 residues. J lost 6 bases, V lost 5 bases, and 7 bases had no gene match. CDR1 and CDR2 from the germline V gene are LNHDA and SQIVND (reference sequence).

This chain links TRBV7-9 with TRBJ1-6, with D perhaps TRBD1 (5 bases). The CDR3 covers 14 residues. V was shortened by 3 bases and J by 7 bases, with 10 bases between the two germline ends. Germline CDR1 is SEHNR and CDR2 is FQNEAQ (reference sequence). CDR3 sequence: CASSFGGINSPLHF. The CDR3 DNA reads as TGTGCCAGCAGCTTCGGGGGGATAAATTCACCCCTCCACTTT. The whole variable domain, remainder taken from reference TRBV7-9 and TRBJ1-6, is DTGVSQNPRHKITKRGQNVTFRCDPISEHNRLYWYRQTLGQGPEFLTYFQNEAQLEKSRLLSDRFSAERPKGSFSTLEIQRTEQGDSAMYLCASSFGGINSPLHFGNGTRLTVT.

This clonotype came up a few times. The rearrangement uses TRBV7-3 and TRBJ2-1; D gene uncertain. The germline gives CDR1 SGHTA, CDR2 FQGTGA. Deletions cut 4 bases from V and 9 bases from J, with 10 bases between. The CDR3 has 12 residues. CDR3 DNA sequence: TGTGCCAGCAGCTCTACCATAGGTGAGCAGTTCTTC. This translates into CASSSTIGEQFF.

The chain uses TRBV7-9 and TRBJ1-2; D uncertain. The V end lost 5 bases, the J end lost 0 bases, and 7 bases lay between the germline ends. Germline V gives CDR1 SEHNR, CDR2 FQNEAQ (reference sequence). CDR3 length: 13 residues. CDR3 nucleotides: TGTGCCAGCAGCCAACCAGCTAACTATGGCTACACCTTC. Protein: CASSQPANYGYTF. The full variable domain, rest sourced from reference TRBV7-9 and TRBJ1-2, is DTGVSQNPRHKITKRGQNVTFRCDPISEHNRLYWYRQTLGQGPEFLTYFQNEAQLEKSRLLSDRFSAERPKGSFSTLEIQRTEQGDSAMYLCASSQPANYGYTFGSGTRLTVV.

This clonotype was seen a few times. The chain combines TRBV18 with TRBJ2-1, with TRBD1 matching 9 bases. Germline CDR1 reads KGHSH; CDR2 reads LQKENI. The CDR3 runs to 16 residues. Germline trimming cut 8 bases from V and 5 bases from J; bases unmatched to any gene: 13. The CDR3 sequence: CASLKSGTGLDNEQFF. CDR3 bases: TGTGCCAGCCTAAAATCCGGGACAGGGCTCGACAATGAGCAGTTCTTC.

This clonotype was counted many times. The CDR3, as DNA: TGTGCCAGCAGCCGACTGGGACAGGGGGCTGGCGGGGAGCTGTTTTTT. It codes for CASSRLGQGAGGELFF. The J gene is TRBJ2-2, the V gene TRBV12-3 or TRBV12-4, with TRBD1 identical over 12 bases. This CDR3 contains 16 residues. Trimming removed 6 bases from V and 7 bases from J; junction bases left unmatched: 9.

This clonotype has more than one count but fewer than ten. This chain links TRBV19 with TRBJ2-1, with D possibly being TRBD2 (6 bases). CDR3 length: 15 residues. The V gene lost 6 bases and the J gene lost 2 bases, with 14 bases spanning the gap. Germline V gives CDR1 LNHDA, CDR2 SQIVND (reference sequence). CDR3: CASSIGGTPYNEQFF. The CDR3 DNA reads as TGTGCCAGTAGCATCGGGGGTACCCCCTACAATGAGCAGTTCTTC.

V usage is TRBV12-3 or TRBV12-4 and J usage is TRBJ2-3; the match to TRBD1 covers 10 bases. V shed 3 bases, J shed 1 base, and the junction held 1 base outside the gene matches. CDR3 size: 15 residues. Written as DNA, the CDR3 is TGTGCCAGCAGTTTCGGACAGGGGGGCACAGATACGCAGTATTTT. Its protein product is CASSFGQGGTDTQYF.

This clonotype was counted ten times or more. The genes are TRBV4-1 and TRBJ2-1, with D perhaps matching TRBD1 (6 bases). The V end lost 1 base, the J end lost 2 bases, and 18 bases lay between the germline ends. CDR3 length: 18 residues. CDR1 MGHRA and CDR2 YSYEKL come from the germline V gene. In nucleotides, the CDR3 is TGCGCCAGCAGCCAAGGTTTGTTAAGGAGACAGGCCTACAATGAGCAGTTCTTC. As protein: CASSQGLLRRQAYNEQFF.

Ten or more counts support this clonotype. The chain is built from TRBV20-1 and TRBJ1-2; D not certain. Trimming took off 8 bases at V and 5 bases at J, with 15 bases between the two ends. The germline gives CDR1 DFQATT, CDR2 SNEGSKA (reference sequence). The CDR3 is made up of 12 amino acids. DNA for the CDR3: TGCAGTCCGTACACGGACCTGTATGGCTACACCTTC. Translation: CSPYTDLYGYTF.

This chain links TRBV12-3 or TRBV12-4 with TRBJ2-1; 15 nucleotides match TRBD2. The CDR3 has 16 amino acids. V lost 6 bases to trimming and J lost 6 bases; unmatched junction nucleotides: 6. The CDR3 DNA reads TGTGCCAGCAGCCGGCAGGGACTAGCGGGAGGCAATGAGCAGTTCTTC. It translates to CASSRQGLAGGNEQFF.

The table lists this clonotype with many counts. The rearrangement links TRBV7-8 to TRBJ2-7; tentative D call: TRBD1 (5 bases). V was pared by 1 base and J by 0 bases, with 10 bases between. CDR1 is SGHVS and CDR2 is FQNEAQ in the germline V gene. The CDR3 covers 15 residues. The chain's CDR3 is CASSLVTVSSYEQYF. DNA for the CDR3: TGTGCCAGCAGCTTAGTGACAGTGAGCTCCTACGAGCAGTACTTC.

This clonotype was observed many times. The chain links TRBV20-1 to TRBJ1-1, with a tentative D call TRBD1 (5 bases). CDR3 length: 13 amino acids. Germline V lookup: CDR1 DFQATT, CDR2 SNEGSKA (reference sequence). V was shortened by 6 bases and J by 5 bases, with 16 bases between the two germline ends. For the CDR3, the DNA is TGCAGTGCAGAACAGGATTTGGGGACTGAAGCTTTCTTT. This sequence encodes CSAEQDLGTEAFF.

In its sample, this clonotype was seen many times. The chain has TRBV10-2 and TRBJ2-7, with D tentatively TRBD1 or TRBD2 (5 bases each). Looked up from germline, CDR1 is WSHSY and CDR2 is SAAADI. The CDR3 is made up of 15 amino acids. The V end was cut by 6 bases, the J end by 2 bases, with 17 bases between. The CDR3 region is CASRNYRDGAYEQYF. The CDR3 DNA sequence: TGCGCCAGCAGGAATTATCGGGACGGTGCCTACGAGCAGTACTTC.